The 21 T cell receptor beta chains below were found in one sample sequenced in a study of T cells after yellow fever vaccination. TCRdb used MiXCR to reprocess the 5' RACE reads, holding one entry per CDR3 protein. Of about 73,000 distinct CDR3 sequences in the sample, 7.7% are singletons; the top ten hold around 45%. The specimen was CD8+ T cells sorted from PBMCs, collected on the day of the yellow fever booster vaccination. The receptors stem from a man aged 25 to 45 who received the YFV17D yellow fever vaccine.

This clonotype was counted ten times or more. The rearrangement joins TRBV7-2 to TRBJ2-1, with D perhaps TRBD2 (5 bases). The germline V gene encodes CDR1 SGHTA and CDR2 FQGNSA. Trimming cost V 3 bases and J 1 base, with 10 bases left between them. The CDR3 sequence is 15 residues long. Written as DNA, the CDR3 is TGTGCCAGCAGCTTCGGAACGGGGTCCTACAATGAGCAGTTCTTC. It codes for CASSFGTGSYNEQFF.

At least ten counts were recorded for this clonotype. This sequence joins TRBV7-9 and TRBJ2-3; TRBD2 agrees at 7 bases. The CDR3 runs to 16 residues. V lost 5 bases, J lost 0 bases, and 8 bases stayed unmatched. The V gene's germline CDR1 is SEHNR and CDR2 FQNEAQ (reference sequence). CDR3 sequence reads: CASSPPGAGSTDTQYF. CDR3 nucleotides: TGTGCCAGCAGCCCTCCGGGAGCGGGAAGCACAGATACGCAGTATTTT. The variable domain in full, with the rest retrieved from reference TRBV7-9 and TRBJ2-3, is DTGVSQNPRHKITKRGQNVTFRCDPISEHNRLYWYRQTLGQGPEFLTYFQNEAQLEKSRLLSDRFSAERPKGSFSTLEIQRTEQGDSAMYLCASSPPGAGSTDTQYFGPGTRLTVL.

CDR3: CASVGRGVVAYNEQFF. CDR3 DNA sequence: TGTGCCAGCGTCGGTCGGGGAGTAGTTGCCTACAATGAGCAGTTCTTC. The V call is TRBV27, the J call TRBJ2-1; tentatively, D is TRBD2 (5 bases). Germline assignment: CDR1 MNHEY and CDR2 SMNVEV (reference sequence). V dropped 8 bases and J dropped 2 bases, with 19 bases sitting between them. The CDR3 has 16 residues.

The table lists this clonotype with a few counts. The genes are TRBV5-1 and TRBJ1-1; D gene unclear. The CDR3 length is 14 residues. V gave up 0 bases and J gave up 8 bases, with 14 bases separating them. Germline CDR1 reads SGHRS; CDR2 reads YFSETQ. CDR3 DNA: TGCGCCAGCAGCTTGGCCAATCCCAGCAGGGAAGCTTTCTTT. Protein sequence: CASSLANPSREAFF.

This clonotype has ten or more counts. The chain has TRBV5-1 and TRBJ2-7, with D perhaps matching TRBD1 (5 bases). Germline V CDR1 and CDR2: SGHRS, YFSETQ. V was clipped by 0 bases and J by 2 bases, with 12 bases between them. CDR3 length: 15 amino acids. The CDR3 region is CASSLDTGSPYEQYF. CDR3 bases: TGCGCCAGCAGCTTGGATACAGGTTCGCCCTACGAGCAGTACTTC.

This clonotype occurred a few times. The gene calls are TRBV7-9 and TRBJ2-2; D gene ambiguous. V lost 4 bases and J lost 0, with 6 bases in between. There are 14 residues in the CDR3. The germline CDR1 and CDR2 sequences are SEHNR and FQNEAQ (reference sequence). The CDR3 nucleotides are TGTGCCAGCAGCTCGCTCCCGAACACCGGGGAGCTGTTTTTT. It encodes CASSSLPNTGELFF.

The chain links TRBV6-5 to TRBJ2-1; no clear D gene. Per the germline V gene, CDR1 is MNHEY and CDR2 is SVGAGI. The CDR3 is 13 amino acids. V shed 0 bases and J shed 10 bases, with 10 bases lying between them. The CDR3 sequence: CASSYSSRPEQFF. For the CDR3, the DNA is TGTGCCAGCAGTTACTCGAGTCGTCCGGAGCAGTTCTTC.

This clonotype was seen a few times. This sequence joins TRBV29-1 and TRBJ1-2; no reliable D call. V lost 0 bases, J lost 2 bases, and 19 bases lay in between. The CDR3 sequence is 17 residues long. CDR1 is SQVTM, CDR2 ANQGSEA, per germline. CDR3 residues: CSVEDGPVGSRNYGYTF. For the CDR3, the DNA is TGCAGCGTTGAAGATGGCCCTGTCGGGTCACGGAACTATGGCTACACCTTC.

The chain couples TRBV7-3 to TRBJ2-3, with 8 positions matching TRBD2. After removal of 11 bases from V and 1 base from J, the junction contained 8 bases not matched to a gene. Germline V gene data show CDR1 as SGHTA and CDR2 as FQGTGA. The CDR3 contains 14 residues. Here the CDR3 reads CAGGAGAGTDTQYF. The DNA of the CDR3 is TGTGCCGGGGGAGCGGGAGCGGGCACAGATACGCAGTATTTT.

This clonotype counts as medium-sized. This chain joins TRBV28 and TRBJ2-7; TRBD2 matches 11 bases. This CDR3 contains 16 residues. With V trimmed by 5 bases and J by 4 bases, 10 bases remained unmatched. The germline V gene has CDR1 MDHEN and CDR2 SYDVKM. Here the CDR3 reads CASSLSGLAGEYEQYF. Here the CDR3 DNA reads TGTGCCAGCAGTCTATCAGGACTAGCGGGTGAATACGAGCAGTACTTC.

This clonotype was counted once. This may be a read error: a much more frequent sequence differs by one nucleotide. V and J are TRBV19 and TRBJ2-7; TRBD2 might be the D (6 bases). In germline, CDR1 is LNHDA, CDR2 SQIVND (reference sequence). This CDR3 region has 13 residues. The CDR3 region is CACSIVEGDEQYF. In DNA, the CDR3 is TGTGCCTGTAGTATAGTGGAGGGTGACGAGCAGTACTTC.

This clonotype was picked up many times. The rearrangement uses TRBV27 and TRBJ1-1; D is ambiguous. The germline V and J ends were trimmed by 5 bases and 5 bases, with 9 bases remaining between them. The germline V gene encodes CDR1 MNHEY and CDR2 SMNVEV (reference sequence). The CDR3 extends over 12 amino acids. The DNA of the CDR3 is TGTGCCAGCAGTACCGGGATAACTGAAGCTTTCTTT. Translated: CASSTGITEAFF.

This clonotype was counted only a few times. This chain joins TRBV29-1 and TRBJ2-5; 7 bases are shared with TRBD2. This CDR3 comprises 15 residues. CDR1 and CDR2 (germline): SQVTM, ANQGSEA. The J segment lost 4 bases and the V segment lost 0 bases, leaving 8 bases of the junction unmatched. CDR3 nucleotides: TGCAGCGTTGAAGATCAGAAGGGAGGGAGAGAGACCCAGTACTTC. Translating it yields CSVEDQKGGRETQYF.

The table lists this clonotype with a few counts. The chain recombines TRBV7-9 with TRBJ1-2; 8 bases fit TRBD1. Germline V lookup: CDR1 SEHNR, CDR2 FQNEAQ (reference sequence). The J segment lost 8 bases and the V segment lost 2 bases, leaving 7 bases of the junction unmatched. The CDR3 contains 14 residues. The CDR3 spells CASSLQQGVEGYTF. CDR3 in DNA: TGTGCCAGCAGCTTACAACAGGGGGTTGAAGGCTACACCTTC.

Worth noting for this clonotype: This may come from a read error, since a much larger clone is one base off. This chain links TRBV5-4 with TRBJ2-3, with D perhaps being TRBD1 or TRBD2 (5 bases each). Looked up from germline, CDR1 is SGHNT and CDR2 is YYREEE (reference sequence). Trimming removed 0 bases from V and 0 bases from J, with 17 bases in between. This CDR3 contains 18 residues. CDR3 protein: CASSLGGFGEPSTDTQYF. CDR3 bases: TGTGCCAGCAGCTTGGGGGGGTTCGGCGAGCCTAGCACAGATACGCAGTATTTT.

This clonotype showed up many times. The rearrangement links TRBV11-2 to TRBJ1-2; the D gene is possibly TRBD1 (5 bases). Germline CDR1 is SGHAT and CDR2 is FQNNGV. This CDR3 has 15 residues. V dropped 2 bases and J dropped 6 bases, with 16 bases sitting between them. CDR3 sequence: CASSLYTQGVNGYTF. The CDR3 region has the DNA TGTGCCAGCAGCTTATATACCCAAGGGGTGAATGGCTACACCTTC. Supplemented by reference TRBV11-2 and TRBJ1-2, the full variable domain reads EAGVAQSPRYKIIEKRQSVAFWCNPISGHATLYWYQQILGQGPKLLIQFQNNGVVDDSQLPKDRFSAERLKGVDSTLKIQPAKLEDSAVYLCASSLYTQGVNGYTFGSGTRLTVV.

The rearrangement joins TRBV27 to TRBJ2-7; D is undetermined. The V and J ends lost 6 bases and 4 bases respectively, with 16 bases between them. The germline CDR1 and CDR2 sequences are MNHEY and SMNVEV (reference sequence). CDR3 length equals 14 residues. The CDR3 protein is CASSPLPEEYEQYF. The CDR3 coding sequence is TGTGCCAGCAGCCCATTGCCCGAGGAATACGAGCAGTACTTC.

The table lists this clonotype with a few counts. The chain employs TRBV29-1 and TRBJ2-1; 11 bases map to TRBD1. V shed 6 bases and J 7 bases; nucleotides not matched to a gene: 11. This CDR3 has 15 residues. Germline lookup yields CDR1 SQVTM and CDR2 ANQGSEA. The CDR3 here is CSVDTAGTGGNEQFF. In DNA form, the CDR3 reads TGCAGCGTCGATACAGCCGGGACAGGGGGTAATGAGCAGTTCTTC.

Many counts were recorded for this clonotype. This chain connects TRBV4-2 to TRBJ2-2; no firm D call. Germline V CDR1 and CDR2: LGHNA, YNFKEQ. V was pared by 0 bases and J by 4 bases, with 6 bases between. CDR3 length: 14 amino acids. Here the CDR3 DNA reads TGTGCCAGCAGCCAAGACAACCCCACCGGGGAGCTGTTTTTT. This translates into CASSQDNPTGELFF.

The chain combines TRBV7-8 with TRBJ2-3; the D call may be TRBD1 or TRBD2 (5 bases each). The V end lost 3 bases, the J end lost 6 bases, and 16 bases lay between the germline ends. Germline CDR1 is SGHVS and CDR2 is FQNEAQ. The CDR3 spans 15 residues. CDR3 sequence reads: CASSLDAGTADTQYF. The CDR3 DNA follows: TGTGCCAGCAGCTTGGACGCAGGGACGGCGGATACGCAGTATTTT. Full variable domain (missing parts from reference TRBV7-8 and TRBJ2-3): GAGVSQSPRYKVAKRGQDVALRCDPISGHVSLFWYQQALGQGPEFLTYFQNEAQLDKSGLPSDRFFAERPEGSVSTLKIQRTQQEDSAVYLCASSLDAGTADTQYFGPGTRLTVL.

V and J are TRBV20-1 and TRBJ2-3; D uncertain. In germline, CDR1 is DFQATT, CDR2 SNEGSKA (reference sequence). V was cut by 4 bases and J by 2 bases, with 1 base left in between. The CDR3 length is 10 residues. DNA of the CDR3: TGCAGTGCTAACACAGATACGCAGTATTTT. Translation: CSANTDTQYF.